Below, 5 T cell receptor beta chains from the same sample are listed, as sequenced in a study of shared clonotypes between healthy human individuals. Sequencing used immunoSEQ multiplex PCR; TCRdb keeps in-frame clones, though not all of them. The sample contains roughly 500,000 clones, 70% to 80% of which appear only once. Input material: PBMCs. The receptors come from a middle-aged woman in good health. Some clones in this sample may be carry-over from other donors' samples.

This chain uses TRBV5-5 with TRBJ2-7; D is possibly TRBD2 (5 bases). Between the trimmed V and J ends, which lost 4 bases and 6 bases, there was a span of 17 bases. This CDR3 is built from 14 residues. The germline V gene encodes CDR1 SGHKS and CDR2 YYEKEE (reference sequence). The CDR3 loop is CASSPSLVFFEQYF. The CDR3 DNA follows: TGTGCCAGCAGCCCGTCACTAGTTTTCTTCGAGCAGTACTTC. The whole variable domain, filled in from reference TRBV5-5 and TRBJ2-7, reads DAGVTQSPTHLIKTRGQQVTLRCSPISGHKSVSWYQQVLGQGPQFIFQYYEKEERGRGNFPDRFSARQFPNYSSELNVNALLLGDSALYLCASSPSLVFFEQYFGPGTRLTVT.

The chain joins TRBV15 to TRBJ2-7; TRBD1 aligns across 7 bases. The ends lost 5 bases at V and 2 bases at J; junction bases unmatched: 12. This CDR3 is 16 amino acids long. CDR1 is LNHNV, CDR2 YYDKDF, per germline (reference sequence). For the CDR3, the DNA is TGTGCCACCAGCGCGGGTGACGACAGGGTGACCTACGAGCAGTACTTC. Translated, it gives CATSAGDDRVTYEQYF.

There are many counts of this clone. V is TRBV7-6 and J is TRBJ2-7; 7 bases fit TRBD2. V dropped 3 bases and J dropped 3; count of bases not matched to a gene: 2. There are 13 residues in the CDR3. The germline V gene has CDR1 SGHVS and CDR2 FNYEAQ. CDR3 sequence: CASSLGGVYEQYF. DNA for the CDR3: TGTGCCAGCAGCTTGGGGGGGGTCTACGAGCAGTACTTC. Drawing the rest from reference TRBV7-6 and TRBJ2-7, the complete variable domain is GAGVSQSPRYKVTKRGQDVALRCDPISGHVSLYWYRQALGQGPEFLTYFNYEAQQDKSGLPNDRFSAERPEGSISTLTIQRTEQRDSAMYRCASSLGGVYEQYFGPGTRLTVT.

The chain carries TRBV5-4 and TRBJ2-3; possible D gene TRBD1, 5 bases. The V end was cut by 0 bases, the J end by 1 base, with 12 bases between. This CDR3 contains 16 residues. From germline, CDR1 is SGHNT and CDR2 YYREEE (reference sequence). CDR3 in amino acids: CASSLVQARGTDTQYF. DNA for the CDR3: TGTGCCAGCAGCTTGGTGCAGGCCAGGGGCACAGATACGCAGTATTTT.

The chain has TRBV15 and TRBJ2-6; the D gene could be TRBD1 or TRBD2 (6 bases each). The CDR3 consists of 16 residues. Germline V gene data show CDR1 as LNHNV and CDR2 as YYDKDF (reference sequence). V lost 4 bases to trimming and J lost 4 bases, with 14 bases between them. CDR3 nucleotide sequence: TGTGCCACCAGCACTGGGGGGCGATCCGGGGCCAACGTCCTGACTTTC. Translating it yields CATSTGGRSGANVLTF.